The T cell receptor (beta chain) under discussion was sequenced for a study of tumor and adjacent non-tumor tissue in lung cancer. No cell sorting was done before RNA was extracted from the tissue. Distant lung tissue was collected more than 3 cm away from the tumor edge. Study-level points and caveats: Top 100 clones took a larger repertoire share in normal lung.

A single count supports this clonotype. Its cognate antigen is unknown. One end of the junction varies from germline; a read error may be responsible. Three rounds of nested PCR, following a modified ARM-PCR protocol, produced the TCRbeta library. TCRdb recomputed calls from the multiplex PCR reads with MiXCR, one row per CDR3 protein. The sample includes approximately 53,000 distinct CDR3 sequences, 74% seen only once; the top ten take 20% to 25%. CDR1 and CDR2 from the germline V gene are MNHEY and SVGEGT. The CDR3 sequence is 14 residues long. The chain joins TRBV6-2 or TRBV6-3 to TRBJ2-7; either TRBD1 or TRBD2 may supply D (5 bases each). Sequencing used distant non-tumor lung tissue. The clonotype originates from a woman aged 55-69 years with non-small cell lung cancer. The CDR3 sequence: CPSSIGTARMEQYF. CDR3 bases: TGTCCCAGCAGTATCGGGACCGCCCGGATGGAGCAGTACTTC.